These 18 T cell receptor beta chains came from one sample sequenced in a study of blood T cell repertoires in COVID-19. The repertoire was sequenced with immunoSEQ multiplex PCR; TCRdb's copy has only in-frame clones and lacks some. The repertoire has under 250,000 clones, 85% to 90% of them found once; the top ten carry roughly 2.7%. The specimen was peripheral blood. The receptor set was obtained from a man aged 25 to 40 with COVID-19, enrolled during active disease.

This sequence joins TRBV7-2 and TRBJ1-1, with TRBD1 as a possible D gene (6 bases). With 4 bases removed from V and 4 bases from J, the gap between germline ends came to 13 bases. CDR1 is SGHTA and CDR2 is FQGNSA in the germline V gene. The CDR3 consists of 14 residues. The CDR3 DNA follows: TGTGCCAGCAGCTCGTCAGGGGCAGTCACTGAAGCTTTCTTT. Its translation is CASSSSGAVTEAFF.

This rearrangement joins TRBV24-1 to TRBJ2-1, with TRBD2 as a possible D gene (6 bases). V was trimmed by 1 base and J by 12 bases, leaving 12 bases between them. This CDR3 has 13 amino acids. Germline CDR1 is KGHDR and CDR2 is SFDVKD. The CDR3 nucleotides are TGTGCCACCAGTGATTTTTATGTGGGAGGGCAGTTCTTC. The encoded protein is CATSDFYVGGQFF.

The CDR3 DNA follows: TGTGCCAGCAGTCCGAGACAGGTTAACACTGAAGCTTTCTTT. This sequence encodes CASSPRQVNTEAFF. The chain has TRBV27 and TRBJ1-1; the D gene is possibly TRBD1 (6 bases). V lost 5 bases and J 2 bases, leaving 12 bases between the germline ends. Looked up from germline, CDR1 is MNHEY and CDR2 is SMNVEV (reference sequence). The CDR3 loop spans 14 amino acids.

The chain employs TRBV28 and TRBJ2-7; TRBD2 agrees at 16 bases. Looked up from germline, CDR1 is MDHEN and CDR2 is SYDVKM. This CDR3 has 18 residues. V shed 2 bases, J shed 2 bases, and the junction held 6 bases outside the gene matches. CDR3 bases: TGTGCCAGCAGTTTAACGGGACTAGCGGGAGGGGATACCTACGAGCAGTACTTC. It codes for CASSLTGLAGGDTYEQYF.

This rearrangement joins TRBV29-1 to TRBJ1-2; D perhaps matches TRBD1 (5 bases). This CDR3 contains 12 residues. Between the trimmed V and J ends, which lost 3 bases and 4 bases, there was a span of 9 bases. From germline, CDR1 is SQVTM and CDR2 ANQGSEA. The CDR3 sequence is CSVDAGPYGYTF. DNA for the CDR3: TGCAGCGTTGATGCGGGACCCTATGGCTACACCTTC.

This sequence joins TRBV28 and TRBJ2-7; TRBD1 is a possible D gene (5 bases). The ends were cut back, 6 bases at V and 5 bases at J, with 17 bases in the middle. In germline, CDR1 is MDHEN, CDR2 SYDVKM. This CDR3 comprises 14 residues. DNA for the CDR3: TGTGCCAGCAGACGAACCCAGGGATCCCACGAGCAGTACTTC. Translation gives CASRRTQGSHEQYF.

The chain has TRBV14 and TRBJ2-3; 8 bases are shared with TRBD1. CDR3 length: 16 residues. V was clipped by 4 bases and J by 6 bases; unmatched bases: 12. Germline values: CDR1 SGHDN, CDR2 FVKESK. CDR3 loop: CASSPWTGPGIDTQYF. The CDR3 nucleotides are TGTGCCAGCAGCCCATGGACAGGGCCCGGTATCGATACGCAGTATTTT.

The chain has TRBV27 and TRBJ1-2; 9 bases agree with TRBD1. Looked up from germline, CDR1 is MNHEY and CDR2 is SMNVEV (reference sequence). This CDR3 comprises 16 residues. V dropped 6 bases and J dropped 3; count of bases not matched to a gene: 11. The CDR3 DNA sequence: TGTGCCAGCAGGATAATTGACAGGGGGGGGGACTATGGCTACACCTTC. Its translation: CASRIIDRGGDYGYTF.

The chain recombines TRBV25-1 with TRBJ1-2; 10 bases line up with TRBD1. V was clipped by 3 bases and J by 2 bases; unmatched bases: 3. Germline V gives CDR1 MGHDK, CDR2 SYGVNS. This CDR3 contains 15 residues. The CDR3 spells CASSDPGQGNYGYTF. The CDR3 region has the DNA TGTGCCAGCAGTGACCCGGGACAGGGGAACTATGGCTACACCTTC.

Only one count was recorded for this clone. The V gene is TRBV7-2, the J gene TRBJ2-1; 10 nucleotides match TRBD1. The junction had 15 bases not matched to a gene; V was cut back by 5 bases and J by 2 bases. Germline CDR1 reads SGHTA; CDR2 reads FQGNSA. CDR3 length equals 19 residues. CDR3: CASSPNNFRDRGPYNEQFF. DNA of the CDR3: TGTGCCAGCAGCCCTAACAACTTCCGGGACAGGGGTCCCTACAATGAGCAGTTCTTC.

This clone was observed a single time. The gene calls are TRBV6-5 and TRBJ1-6; 7 nucleotides align to TRBD1. The CDR3 spans 15 residues. Germline V gene sequence: CDR1 MNHEY, CDR2 SVGAGI. Trimming at V came to 5 bases and at J to 5 bases, leaving 6 bases not matched to a gene. The CDR3 sequence: CASSRGTVNNSPLHF. In nucleotides, the CDR3 is TGTGCCAGCAGTCGCGGGACAGTGAATAATTCACCCCTCCACTTT.

This chain connects TRBV5-1 to TRBJ1-2; D gene ambiguous. The CDR3 is made up of 14 amino acids. Trimming pared 0 bases from V and 8 bases from J, leaving 14 bases between. Germline CDR1 reads SGHRS; CDR2 reads YFSETQ. In nucleotides, the CDR3 is TGCGCCAGCAGCTTGGGTTTTGAGGGAAGGGGCTACACCTTC. Residues: CASSLGFEGRGYTF. Full variable domain (rest looked up from reference TRBV5-1 and TRBJ1-2): KAGVTQTPRYLIKTRGQQVTLSCSPISGHRSVSWYQQTPGQGLQFLFEYFSETQRNKGNFPGRFSGRQFSNSRSEMNVSTLELGDSALYLCASSLGFEGRGYTFGSGTRLTVV.

The chain links TRBV3-1 (or the pseudogene TRBV3-2) to TRBJ1-5; D is uncertain. The V end was cut by 1 base, the J end by 6 bases, with 10 bases between. This CDR3 contains 14 residues. The germline gives CDR1 LGHDT, CDR2 YNNKEL (reference sequence). Here the CDR3 DNA reads TGTGCCAGCAGCCAAGTCGGGGTGAGTCAGCCCCAGCATTTT. Protein: CASSQVGVSQPQHF.

The rearrangement links TRBV3-1 (or the pseudogene TRBV3-2) to TRBJ2-7; D perhaps matches TRBD2 (5 bases). V lost 4 bases and J lost 0, with 16 bases in between. Looked up from germline, CDR1 is LGHDT and CDR2 is YNNKEL (reference sequence). The CDR3 totals 16 residues. CDR3 nucleotide sequence: TGTGCCAGCAGCCCCCCTCTGAGGGCCAACTCCTACGAGCAGTACTTC. Its translation: CASSPPLRANSYEQYF.

With regard to this clone: Distinct nucleotide sequences in the sample also encode this CDR3. The chain carries TRBV5-1 and TRBJ1-4; D might be TRBD1 (5 bases). Per the germline V gene, CDR1 is SGHRS and CDR2 is YFSETQ. The CDR3 length is 14 residues. V was clipped by 0 bases and J by 4 bases, with 7 bases between them. The CDR3 sequence is CASSLGQLNEKLFF. The CDR3, as DNA: TGCGCCAGCAGCTTGGGACAGCTTAATGAAAAACTGTTTTTT. Using reference TRBV5-1 and TRBJ1-4 for the parts outside the CDR3, the full variable domain is KAGVTQTPRYLIKTRGQQVTLSCSPISGHRSVSWYQQTPGQGLQFLFEYFSETQRNKGNFPGRFSGRQFSNSRSEMNVSTLELGDSALYLCASSLGQLNEKLFFGSGTQLSVL.

The CDR3 sequence is CASQALRQFYEQYF. In DNA form, the CDR3 reads TGTGCCAGCCAAGCTCTCCGACAGTTTTACGAGCAGTACTTC. The chain employs TRBV18 and TRBJ2-7, with D tentatively TRBD1 (5 bases). V lost 8 bases and J lost 4, with 18 bases in between. There are 14 residues in the CDR3. CDR1 and CDR2 from the germline V gene are KGHSH and LQKENI.

The CDR3: CAIKAWGTGGTEAFF. In nucleotides, the CDR3 is TGTGCCATCAAGGCGTGGGGGACAGGGGGCACTGAAGCTTTCTTT. This chain links TRBV10-3 with TRBJ1-1; TRBD1 matches at 11 bases. Germline V CDR1 and CDR2: ENHRY, SYGVKD. The CDR3 is 15 amino acids. V was pared by 7 bases and J by 4 bases, with 8 bases of the junction left unmatched.

This clone was seen a handful of times. J is TRBJ2-7 and V is TRBV5-4; TRBD2 might be the D (5 bases). CDR3 size: 13 residues. CDR1 and CDR2 from the germline V gene are SGHNT and YYREEE (reference sequence). V dropped 4 bases and J dropped 4 bases, with 12 bases sitting between them. CDR3 nucleotides: TGTGCCAGCAGCCAGGACTTATTTTACGAGCAGTACTTC. It codes for CASSQDLFYEQYF.